This T cell receptor (beta chain) was identified during a study of cytomegalovirus exposure and HLA in healthy donors. Study information: In an early release, HLA-typed donors contributed approximately 82 million unique TCR sequences. The study's findings and limits: CMV serostatus was the only recorded immune exposure for donors. Across HLA loci, a later analysis found differing TCR association rates, with DRB1 most and HLA-C fewest.

The study ran its PCR with 60 Vbeta and 13 Jbeta primers. Assay: immunoSEQ multiplex PCR; the TCRdb copy retains only in-frame clones and omits some. There are 150,000 to 200,000 clones in the sample; approximately 80% occur only once, and 14% lies in the top ten. This clone has a single count. What it binds is unknown. What was sequenced was PBMCs. The origin of this receptor is a woman aged 40 to 50 in good health and CMV-seronegative.

CDR3 amino acids: CASSHGGRGEQFF. Written as DNA, the CDR3 is TGTGCCAGCAGTCACGGGGGTAGGGGTGAGCAGTTCTTC. The J gene is TRBJ2-1, the V gene TRBV6-1; the D gene is possibly TRBD2 (6 bases). Trimming cost V 5 bases and J 9 bases, with 14 bases left between them. There are 13 residues in the CDR3. Germline CDR1 MNHNS, CDR2 SASEGT.